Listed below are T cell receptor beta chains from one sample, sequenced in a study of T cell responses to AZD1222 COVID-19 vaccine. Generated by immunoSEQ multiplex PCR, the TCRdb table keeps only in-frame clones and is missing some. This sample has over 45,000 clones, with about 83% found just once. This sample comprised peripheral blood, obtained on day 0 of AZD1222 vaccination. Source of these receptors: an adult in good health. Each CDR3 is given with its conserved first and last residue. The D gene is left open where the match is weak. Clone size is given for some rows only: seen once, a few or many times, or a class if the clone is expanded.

DNA: TGTGCCACCAGTGATATTTCAGTCCCAAACACCATATATTTT
CDR3: CATSDISVPNTIYF
J: TRBJ1-3
size: NA
D: NA
V: TRBV24-1

DNA: TGCAGTGCTAGTACCGGGACACCGAACACCGGGGAGCTGTTTTTT
CDR3: CSASTGTPNTGELFF
J: TRBJ2-2
size: NA
D: NA
V: TRBV20-1

DNA: TGTGCCAGCAGTACTTATTCGGGACAGGGCAATGAGCAGTTCTTC
CDR3: CASSTYSGQGNEQFF
J: TRBJ2-1
size: NA
D: TRBD1
V: TRBV28

DNA: TGTGCCAGCAGGTCCGGGGTTGGAGGCAATCAGCCCCAGCATTTT
CDR3: CASRSGVGGNQPQHF
J: TRBJ1-5
size: NA
D: NA
V: TRBV28

DNA: TGTGCCAGCAGCCCAGAGGCGGCCAGTTCACGTGGCTACACCTTC
CDR3: CASSPEAASSRGYTF
J: TRBJ1-2
size: NA
D: NA
V: TRBV4-2

DNA: TGTGCCTGGAGTGTACCAGGGGGAATGAACACTGAAGCTTTCTTT
CDR3: CAWSVPGGMNTEAFF
J: TRBJ1-1
size: NA
D: TRBD1
V: TRBV30

DNA: TGTGCCAGCAGTTCTCAGGTATTAAGGTACAATGAGCAGTTCTTC
CDR3: CASSSQVLRYNEQFF
J: TRBJ2-1
size: NA
D: NA
V: TRBV28

DNA: TGTGCCAGCAGCCAAGATTGGGGGAGCTATGAGCAGTTCTTC
CDR3: CASSQDWGSYEQFF
J: TRBJ2-1
size: NA
D: NA
V: TRBV3-1/TRBV3-2

DNA: TGTGCCAGCAGTTTTCCTTTTAACACTGAAGCTTTCTTT
CDR3: CASSFPFNTEAFF
J: TRBJ1-1
size: NA
D: NA
V: TRBV28

DNA: TGCGCCAGCAGCTTGGAAAGGGGAAACACCGGGGAGCTGTTTTTT
CDR3: CASSLERGNTGELFF
J: TRBJ2-2
size: NA
D: NA
V: TRBV5-1

DNA: TGCGCCAGCAGCTTTGGACAGGGGGAGACCCAGTACTTC
CDR3: CASSFGQGETQYF
J: TRBJ2-5
size: NA
D: TRBD1
V: TRBV5-1

DNA: TGTGCCAGCAGCCTCCTGACAGGGGATAACTATGGCTACACCTTC
CDR3: CASSLLTGDNYGYTF
J: TRBJ1-2
size: NA
D: TRBD1
V: TRBV6-5

DNA: TGTGCCAGCAGCGTAGGGGGGCCAGCGGGAGGGCCCTACAATGAGCAGTTCTTC
CDR3: CASSVGGPAGGPYNEQFF
J: TRBJ2-1
size: NA
D: TRBD2
V: TRBV9

DNA: TGTGCCAGCAGGTCGCTTGGACAGGGGTTGAGATATGGCTACACCTTC
CDR3: CASRSLGQGLRYGYTF
J: TRBJ1-2
size: NA
D: TRBD1
V: TRBV27

DNA: TGCGCCAGCAGCCCGGGACGTACAAACCAAGAGACCCAGTACTTC
CDR3: CASSPGRTNQETQYF
J: TRBJ2-5
size: NA
D: NA
V: TRBV5-1

DNA: TGCAGTGCTAGTTCCCTCAATCAGCCCCAGCATTTT
CDR3: CSASSLNQPQHF
J: TRBJ1-5
size: few
D: NA
V: TRBV20-1

DNA: TGTGCCAGTACCAAGGGAGATGGTTCACCCCTCCACTTT
CDR3: CASTKGDGSPLHF
J: TRBJ1-6
size: NA
D: NA
V: TRBV19

DNA: TGTGCCAGCAGCCAAGTAGTGATGCGGGGCTATAATTCACCCCTCCACTTT
CDR3: CASSQVVMRGYNSPLHF
J: TRBJ1-6
size: NA
D: NA
V: TRBV3-1/TRBV3-2

DNA: TGTGCCAGCAGCCCCGGACCGACAACCTACAATGAGCAGTTCTTC
CDR3: CASSPGPTTYNEQFF
J: TRBJ2-1
size: NA
D: NA
V: TRBV11-3

DNA: TGTGCCAGCAGTGCAGTAGAGGGGAACTATGGCTACACCTTC
CDR3: CASSAVEGNYGYTF
J: TRBJ1-2
size: NA
D: NA
V: TRBV6-6

DNA: TGTGCCAGCAGTTACGACGACAGGCTCTCTGGAAACACCATATATTTT
CDR3: CASSYDDRLSGNTIYF
J: TRBJ1-3
size: NA
D: NA
V: TRBV6-5

DNA: TGTGCCAGCAGCTCGCCGACAGGGAACCCCTACAATGAGCAGTTCTTC
CDR3: CASSSPTGNPYNEQFF
J: TRBJ2-1
size: NA
D: TRBD1
V: TRBV7-9

DNA: TGTGCCAGCTCATCGGGGACTCGTAGCTACGAGCAGTACTTC
CDR3: CASSSGTRSYEQYF
J: TRBJ2-7
size: NA
D: NA
V: TRBV18

DNA: TGCGCCAGCAGCTTGGCCCTAGCGGGTGGGTACGAGCAGTACTTC
CDR3: CASSLALAGGYEQYF
J: TRBJ2-7
size: NA
D: TRBD2
V: TRBV5-1

DNA: TGTGCCAGCAGTTCACAGGGGGCGGCAGCTTTCTTT
CDR3: CASSSQGAAAFF
J: TRBJ1-1
size: NA
D: TRBD1
V: TRBV28

DNA: TGTGCCAGCAGCAAAACTAGCGGTTACCAAGAGACCCAGTACTTC
CDR3: CASSKTSGYQETQYF
J: TRBJ2-5
size: few
D: TRBD2
V: TRBV28

DNA: TGTGCCAGCAGCTTGACAGTTACCAGAAACACCATATATTTT
CDR3: CASSLTVTRNTIYF
J: TRBJ1-3
size: NA
D: NA
V: TRBV7-2

DNA: TGTGCCAGCAGTGGGACAGGGACGGGTTGGGGCTACACCTTC
CDR3: CASSGTGTGWGYTF
J: TRBJ1-2
size: NA
D: TRBD1
V: TRBV28

DNA: TGTGCCAGCAGCTTAAACTCCGGGGGCGGCACCGGGGAGCTGTTTTTT
CDR3: CASSLNSGGGTGELFF
J: TRBJ2-2
size: medium-sized
D: NA
V: TRBV11-2

DNA: TGTGCCAGCAGCTTTTTGGGGCGGGACTACGAGCAGTACTTC
CDR3: CASSFLGRDYEQYF
J: TRBJ2-7
size: NA
D: NA
V: TRBV11-1

DNA: TGTGCCAGCAGCTTAGGGAGGGGGCTAGACTATGGCTACACCTTC
CDR3: CASSLGRGLDYGYTF
J: TRBJ1-2
size: NA
D: TRBD1
V: TRBV11-2

DNA: TGTGCCAGCAGTCCCTGGACTAGCGGGAGAGGCCAAGAGACCCAGTACTTC
CDR3: CASSPWTSGRGQETQYF
J: TRBJ2-5
size: NA
D: TRBD2
V: TRBV3-1/TRBV3-2

DNA: TGTGCCAGCATTCGGACAGGGTACCAAGAGACCCAGTACTTC
CDR3: CASIRTGYQETQYF
J: TRBJ2-5
size: NA
D: TRBD1
V: TRBV2

DNA: TGTGCCAGCAGCCCGGGACTAGCGGGCGAGCAGTTCTTC
CDR3: CASSPGLAGEQFF
J: TRBJ2-1
size: NA
D: TRBD2
V: TRBV14

DNA: TGTGCCAGCAGCCTAGGGGCGAGTAATGAAAAACTGTTTTTT
CDR3: CASSLGASNEKLFF
J: TRBJ1-4
size: NA
D: NA
V: TRBV13

DNA: TGTGCCAGCAGCTTAGCGGGCGGGGAAACTGAAGCTTTCTTT
CDR3: CASSLAGGETEAFF
J: TRBJ1-1
size: NA
D: NA
V: TRBV11-2

DNA: TGTGCCAGCAGCTTGGGGGACAGGGTCCACAATGAGCAGTTCTTC
CDR3: CASSLGDRVHNEQFF
J: TRBJ2-1
size: NA
D: TRBD1
V: TRBV5-4